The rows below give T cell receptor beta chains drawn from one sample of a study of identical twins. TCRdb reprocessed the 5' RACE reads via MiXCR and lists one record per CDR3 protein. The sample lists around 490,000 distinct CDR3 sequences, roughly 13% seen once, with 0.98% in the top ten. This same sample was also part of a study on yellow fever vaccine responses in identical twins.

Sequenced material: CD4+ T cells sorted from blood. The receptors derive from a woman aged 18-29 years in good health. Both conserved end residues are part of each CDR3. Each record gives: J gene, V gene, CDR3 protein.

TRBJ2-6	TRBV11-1	CASSLAASGASGANVLTF
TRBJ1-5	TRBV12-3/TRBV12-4	CASRPGTDNQPQHF
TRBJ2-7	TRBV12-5	CASGLAQKRLAGSSYEQYF
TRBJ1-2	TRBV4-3	CASSQEVGAWGYGYTF
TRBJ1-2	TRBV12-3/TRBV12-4	CASSPPISNYGYTF
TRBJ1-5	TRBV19	CASTPGPNQPQHF
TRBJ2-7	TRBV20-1	CSARDLRTGEQYF
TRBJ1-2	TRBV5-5	CASSSPRTEYGYTF
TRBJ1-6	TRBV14	CASSQTTGHSPLHF
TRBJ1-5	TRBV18	CASSPLELGPQHF
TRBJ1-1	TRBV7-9	CASSKPTLLQGGLFF
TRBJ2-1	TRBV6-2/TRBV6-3	CASSYAPGLGNNEQFF
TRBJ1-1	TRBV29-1	CSVAYGGSEAFF
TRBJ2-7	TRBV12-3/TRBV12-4	CASSPGQPGAYEQYF
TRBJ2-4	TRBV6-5	CASSYLGQGDIQYF
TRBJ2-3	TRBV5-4	CASSLVPDRGTDTQYF
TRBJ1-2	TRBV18	CASSPTREDYGYTF
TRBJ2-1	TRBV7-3	CASSLRASGGTDNEQFF
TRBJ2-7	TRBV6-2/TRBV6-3	CASSLRRRLEQYF
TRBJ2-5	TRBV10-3	CAIRQGTGTETQYF
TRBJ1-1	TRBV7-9	CASSPFRGTEAFF
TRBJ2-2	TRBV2	CASSERQAGTGELFF
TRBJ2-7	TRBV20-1	CSGRDGTYEQYF
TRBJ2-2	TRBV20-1	CSANGRGPDTGELFF
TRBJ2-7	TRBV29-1	CSVGVGAYEQYF
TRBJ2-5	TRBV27	CASRPSRGWQETQYF
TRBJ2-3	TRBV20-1	CSAKHWTGAKDTQYF
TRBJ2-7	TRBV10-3	CATRTGGDEQYF
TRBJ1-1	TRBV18	CASSPLGQTTEAFF
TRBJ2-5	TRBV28	CASSRRLETQYF
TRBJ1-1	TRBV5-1	CASSLSIGRMNTEAFF
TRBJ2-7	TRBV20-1	CSASRRTSGGPTIAYEQYF
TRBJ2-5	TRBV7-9	CASSLASARDNQETQYF
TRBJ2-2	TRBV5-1	CASSLPGMNTGELFF
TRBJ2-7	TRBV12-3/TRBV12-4	CASSKTSGGIYEQYF
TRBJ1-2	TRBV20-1	CSAISGGDSGYTF
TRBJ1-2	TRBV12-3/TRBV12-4	CASSQVWIGPAGYGYTF
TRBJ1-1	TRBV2	CASSAGQREAFF
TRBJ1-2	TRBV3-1	CASSRRQQEANYGYTF
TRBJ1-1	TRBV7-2	CASSLGSGTRMNTEAFF
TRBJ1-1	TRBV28	CASSLLGNTEAFF
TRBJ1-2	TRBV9	CASSQLTTGIYGYTF
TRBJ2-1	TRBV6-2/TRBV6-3	CASRGTSGRSYNEQFF
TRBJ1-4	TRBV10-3	CAISESTGDEKLFF
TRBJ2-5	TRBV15	CATSRATRKKETQYF
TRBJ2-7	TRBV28	CASRPRTGVGEQYF
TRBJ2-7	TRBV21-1	CASSKVESSYEQYF
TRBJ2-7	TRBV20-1	CSARVGPSYEQYF
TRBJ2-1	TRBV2	CASTRSGTGDNEQFF
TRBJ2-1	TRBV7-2	CASSSRDRGHNEQFF
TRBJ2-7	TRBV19	CASSIGRSGEYEQYF
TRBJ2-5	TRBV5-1	CASSLGAGETQYF
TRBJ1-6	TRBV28	CASSARDRGYNSPLHF